Sequencing of this T cell receptor beta chain was carried out in a study of cytomegalovirus exposure and HLA in healthy donors. The PCR used 60 Vbeta and 13 Jbeta primers. Generated by immunoSEQ multiplex PCR, the TCRdb table keeps only in-frame clones and is missing some. The sample has some 120,000 clones; around two thirds are singletons. V was pared by 4 bases and J by 5 bases, with 6 bases of the junction left unmatched. CDR3 length: 14 amino acids. The germline CDR1 and CDR2 sequences are SNHLY and FYNNEI. The TCR comes from a woman aged 40 to 49 in good health and CMV-seropositive. This sequence joins TRBV2 and TRBJ1-2; TRBD1 matches at 8 bases. Sequenced sample: PBMCs. CDR3 sequence (DNA): TGTGCCAGCAGTGTGGTGGACAGGGAGTATGGCTACACCTTC. Translating gives CASSVVDREYGYTF.